A selection of T cell receptor beta chains follows, all from one sample in a study of T cells in Graves' hyperthyroidism and ophthalmopathy. TCRdb analysed the multiplex PCR reads with MiXCR anew, one entry per CDR3 protein. This table has about 560,000 distinct CDR3 sequences, 16% appearing once. The material sequenced was blood. The receptors shown here come from a woman under 30 with Graves' hyperthyroidism. The CDR3 runs from the conserved cysteine through the conserved F or W. A D gene is named only where the DNA matches it firmly. The size field is filled for only some rows; it gives once, few, many or a size class.

TRBJ1-2 many TRBV5-1 . CASSPGRGPDQRGYTF TGCGCCAGCAGCCCGGGCCGGGGGCCGGACCAGCGTGGCTACACCTTC
TRBJ2-5 few TRBV9 . CASSVGPEETQYF TGTGCCAGCAGCGTAGGCCCAGAAGAGACCCAGTACTTC
TRBJ2-4 few TRBV11-2 . CASSFGRLTLAKNIQYF TGTGCCAGCAGCTTTGGGCGGCTCACTTTAGCCAAAAACATTCAGTACTTC
TRBJ1-2 many TRBV5-5 . CASSLVRTGYGYTF TGTGCCAGCAGCTTGGTCCGGACGGGCTATGGCTACACCTTC
TRBJ2-3 . TRBV10-3 TRBD2 CAISDRLAGGGTDTQYF TGTGCCATCAGTGACCGACTAGCGGGAGGCGGCACAGATACGCAGTATTTT
TRBJ2-7 many TRBV7-9 . CASSLSQGGEQYF TGTGCCAGCAGCTTATCCCAGGGGGGCGAGCAGTACTTC
TRBJ2-7 once TRBV4-2 . CASSQGLTASYEQYF TGTGCCAGCAGCCAGGGACTTACGGCATCCTACGAGCAGTACTTC
TRBJ2-5 many TRBV6-2/TRBV6-3 TRBD2 CASGLAVRGTQYF TGTGCCAGTGGACTAGCGGTCAGAGGGACCCAGTACTTC
TRBJ2-7 . TRBV20-1 . CSARRLLSPYEQYF TGCAGTGCTAGAAGACTCCTCAGTCCCTACGAGCAGTACTTC
TRBJ2-1 many TRBV3-1 . CASSQDVPYNEQFF TGTGCCAGCAGCCAAGATGTTCCGTACAATGAGCAGTTCTTC
TRBJ2-5 . TRBV12-3/TRBV12-4 . CASSEGPQETQYF TGTGCCAGCAGTGAGGGTCCCCAAGAGACCCAGTACTTC
TRBJ2-2 . TRBV7-2 . CASSTVREYTGELFF TGTGCCAGCAGCACCGTCCGGGAGTACACCGGGGAGCTGTTTTTT
TRBJ1-2 . TRBV19 TRBD1 CASSTAGQGGYTF TGTGCCAGTAGTACCGCGGGACAGGGAGGCTACACCTTC
TRBJ2-7 many TRBV4-3 . CASSQGKGAYEQYF TGCGCCAGCAGCCAAGGAAAAGGGGCCTACGAGCAGTACTTC
TRBJ2-7 . TRBV20-1 . CSARGGASYEQYF TGCAGTGCTAGAGGGGGGGCCTCCTACGAGCAGTACTTC
TRBJ2-7 many TRBV5-1 TRBD2 CASSGSIAGGQFEQYF TGCGCCAGCAGCGGGAGCATAGCGGGAGGGCAATTCGAGCAGTACTTC
TRBJ2-7 . TRBV6-2/TRBV6-3 TRBD2 CASSYSTSGGVHYEQYF TGTGCCAGCAGTTACTCGACTAGCGGGGGCGTTCACTACGAGCAGTACTTC
TRBJ1-2 many TRBV12-3/TRBV12-4 TRBD1 CASTGQGGYGYTF TGTGCCAGCACCGGACAGGGCGGCTATGGCTACACCTTC
TRBJ2-3 many TRBV7-9 . CASSLVMGDTQYF TGTGCCAGCAGCTTAGTCATGGGGGATACGCAGTATTTT
TRBJ1-2 many TRBV15 . CATSRDRVDYGYTF TGTGCCACCAGCAGAGACAGGGTTGACTATGGCTACACCTTC
TRBJ1-4 many TRBV20-1 TRBD1 CSAPTGFRQGQSNEKLFF TGCAGTGCTCCGACCGGTTTTCGACAGGGTCAATCTAATGAAAAACTGTTTTTT